There are a few counts of the clone carrying this T cell receptor (beta chain). Its specificity is unknown. Sample treatment: approximately 9-day PBMC culture with coronavirus spike peptide pools or control peptides (ViraFEST assay). At the Johns Hopkins FTIC core, DNA taken from cultured CD4+ T cells was sequenced by way of the Oncomine TCR Beta short-read assay. From the PCR reads, TCRdb called clonotypes with MiXCR, one entry per CDR3 protein. The data show 11,000 or so distinct CDR3 sequences, with roughly 26% seen just once and about 22% held by the top ten. These data originate in a study of vaccination and CD4 T cells after COVID-19. About the research overall: Median draw time for post-COVID samples was 90 to 130 days post-diagnosis (range 35 to 161). From HCoV-229E, HCoV-OC43, HCoV-NL63 and SARS-CoV-2, overlapping spike peptides were used to stimulate the cells. Controls used CEFX viral epitopes (positive), HIV-1 Nef peptides (negative), or no peptide. Findings of the study overall: The great majority, 304 of 307 vaccine-specific clones, proved spike mono-reactive in convalescent patients.

Per germline, CDR1 MDHEN and CDR2 SYDVKM. The ends were cut back, 6 bases at V and 0 bases at J, with 17 bases in the middle. This CDR3 comprises 16 residues. This sequence originates from a human donor with COVID-19. What was sequenced was cultured CD4+ T cells from blood. The chain links TRBV28 to TRBJ1-1; no definite D call. This CDR3 reads CASSLVVGLLNTEAFF. CDR3 coding DNA: TGTGCCAGCAGCCTCGTGGTGGGGTTGTTGAACACTGAAGCTTTCTTT.